These T cell receptor beta chains were read from a single sample in a study of radiotherapy plus CTLA-4 blockade in lung cancer. The protocol was immunoSEQ multiplex PCR, while the TCRdb copy is restricted to in-frame clones and leaves out a portion. The sample includes fewer than 85,000 clones, 70% to 90% seen only once; the top ten take just over 0.85%. This specimen was peripheral blood, taken from a patient treated with radiotherapy plus ipilimumab. These receptors were obtained from a human donor with non-small cell lung cancer who had stable disease on radiotherapy plus ipilimumab. CDR3s include the opening cysteine and the closing phenylalanine or tryptophan. Each record gives: CDR3 protein, CDR3 DNA, V gene, clone size, J gene, D gene. A D gene is named only where the DNA matches it firmly. Rows may omit the clone size; those that give it use once, few, many or a size class.

CDR3: CASSRDSDYEQYF; DNA: TGCGCCAGCAGCCGGGACTCCGATTACGAGCAGTACTTC; V: TRBV4-1; size: .; J: TRBJ2-7; D: .
CDR3: CASKPYYGTEAFF; DNA: TGTGCCAGCAAGCCCTATTATGGCACTGAAGCTTTCTTT; V: TRBV28; size: .; J: TRBJ1-1; D: .
CDR3: CASVGHPVSYGYTF; DNA: TGTGCCAGCGTGGGACACCCTGTTTCCTATGGCTACACCTTC; V: TRBV2; size: .; J: TRBJ1-2; D: .
CDR3: CASSLGQMWNSPLHF; DNA: TGTGCCAGCAGCCTGGGACAAATGTGGAATTCACCCCTCCACTTT; V: TRBV5-8; size: few; J: TRBJ1-6; D: .
CDR3: CASSPGLYNEQFF; DNA: TGTGCCAGCTCACCAGGCCTGTACAATGAGCAGTTCTTC; V: TRBV18; size: .; J: TRBJ2-1; D: .
CDR3: CASSYLAGGLRWDTQYF; DNA: TGTGCCAGCAGCTATTTAGCGGGGGGGCTTCGATGGGATACGCAGTATTTT; V: TRBV7-9; size: few; J: TRBJ2-3; D: TRBD2
CDR3: CASSPLGQETQYF; DNA: TGTGCCAGCTCACCATTAGGGCAAGAGACCCAGTACTTC; V: TRBV18; size: .; J: TRBJ2-5; D: .
CDR3: CASSLAGGLSSTDTQYF; DNA: TGTGCCAGCAGTCTAGCGGGGGGATTATCTAGCACAGATACGCAGTATTTT; V: TRBV28; size: .; J: TRBJ2-3; D: TRBD2
CDR3: CASSLVVGEAYEQYF; DNA: TGTGCCAGCAGCTTAGTGGTAGGGGAGGCCTACGAGCAGTACTTC; V: TRBV7-9; size: .; J: TRBJ2-7; D: .
CDR3: CASSQARTATNEKLFF; DNA: TGTGCCAGCAGCCAAGCCCGGACAGCAACTAATGAAAAACTGTTTTTT; V: TRBV4-2; size: .; J: TRBJ1-4; D: .
CDR3: CASSVAASGNENIQYF; DNA: TGTGCCAGCAGTGTGGCGGCTAGCGGAAACGAAAACATTCAGTACTTC; V: TRBV6-1; size: .; J: TRBJ2-4; D: TRBD2
CDR3: CASSLRDRATEQYF; DNA: TGTGCCAGCAGTTTAAGAGACAGAGCGACCGAGCAGTACTTC; V: TRBV27; size: .; J: TRBJ2-7; D: .
CDR3: CASSEGAGAGLAEAFF; DNA: TGTGCCAGCAGTGAAGGGGCAGGGGCCGGACTAGCTGAAGCTTTCTTT; V: TRBV6-1; size: .; J: TRBJ1-1; D: .
CDR3: CASSPLASGNTGELFF; DNA: TGTGCCAGCTCACCACTGGCTAGCGGGAACACCGGGGAGCTGTTTTTT; V: TRBV18; size: .; J: TRBJ2-2; D: TRBD2
CDR3: CASSVLEGQGEKLFF; DNA: TGTGCCAGCAGCGTCCTCGAGGGACAGGGGGAAAAACTGTTTTTT; V: TRBV9; size: .; J: TRBJ1-4; D: TRBD1
CDR3: CASSASRGHQPQHF; DNA: TGTGCCAGTAGTGCCTCCCGCGGTCATCAGCCCCAGCATTTT; V: TRBV19; size: few; J: TRBJ1-5; D: .
CDR3: CAWTDRGFGNTIYF; DNA: TGTGCCTGGACGGACAGGGGGTTCGGAAACACCATATATTTT; V: TRBV30; size: .; J: TRBJ1-3; D: TRBD1
CDR3: CASSVDITDTQYF; DNA: TGCGCCAGCAGTGTGGACATCACAGATACGCAGTATTTT; V: TRBV10-1; size: .; J: TRBJ2-3; D: .
CDR3: CASSSGGGGAKVAFF; DNA: TGTGCCAGCAGTTCGGGTGGAGGGGGCGCAAAGGTAGCTTTCTTT; V: TRBV5-4; size: few; J: TRBJ1-1; D: TRBD1
CDR3: CASSFGGEEQYF; DNA: TGTGCCAGCAGCTTTGGTGGGGAGGAGCAGTACTTC; V: TRBV7-9; size: .; J: TRBJ2-7; D: .
CDR3: CASSLLSGAYEQYF; DNA: TGTGCCAGCAGTTTGCTATCCGGGGCCTACGAGCAGTACTTC; V: TRBV6-6; size: .; J: TRBJ2-7; D: .
CDR3: CASSQGGNTGELFF; DNA: TGTGCCAGCAGCCAAGGGGGGAACACCGGGGAGCTGTTTTTT; V: TRBV9; size: .; J: TRBJ2-2; D: .
CDR3: CASRGTGDEQYF; DNA: TGTGCCAGCAGAGGGACAGGGGACGAGCAGTACTTC; V: TRBV28; size: .; J: TRBJ2-7; D: TRBD1
CDR3: CASGQGIMNTEAFF; DNA: TGTGCCAGCGGACAGGGGATCATGAACACTGAAGCTTTCTTT; V: TRBV6-1; size: .; J: TRBJ1-1; D: TRBD1
CDR3: CASSFPPDRVVTGELFF; DNA: TGTGCCAGCAGCTTCCCCCCCGACAGGGTGGTCACCGGGGAGCTGTTTTTT; V: TRBV7-2; size: .; J: TRBJ2-2; D: TRBD1
CDR3: CSVAETSSYNEQFF; DNA: TGCAGCGTTGCAGAGACATCTTCCTACAATGAGCAGTTCTTC; V: TRBV29-1; size: .; J: TRBJ2-1; D: .
CDR3: CASSFQASMNTEAFF; DNA: TGCGCCAGCAGCTTCCAGGCAAGCATGAACACTGAAGCTTTCTTT; V: TRBV5-1; size: .; J: TRBJ1-1; D: .
CDR3: CASSVSGASTEAFF; DNA: TGCGCCAGCAGCGTATCAGGGGCCAGCACTGAAGCTTTCTTT; V: TRBV5-1; size: once; J: TRBJ1-1; D: .
CDR3: CASSFTGVGYNEQFF; DNA: TGCGCCAGCAGCTTCACAGGGGTCGGCTACAATGAGCAGTTCTTC; V: TRBV5-1; size: once; J: TRBJ2-1; D: TRBD1
CDR3: CASSPTGGTNQPQHF; DNA: TGTGCCAGTAGTCCGACAGGGGGGACCAATCAGCCCCAGCATTTT; V: TRBV19; size: .; J: TRBJ1-5; D: TRBD1
CDR3: CASSPINRDRRSYEQYF; DNA: TGTGCCAGCAGCCCGATTAACCGGGACAGGCGATCCTACGAGCAGTACTTC; V: TRBV11-2; size: .; J: TRBJ2-7; D: TRBD1
CDR3: CASSYSAGYEQYF; DNA: TGTGCCAGCAGTTACTCGGCGGGTTACGAGCAGTACTTC; V: TRBV6-5; size: .; J: TRBJ2-7; D: .
CDR3: CACRSSRSNTGELFF; DNA: TGTGCCTGCCGCAGCTCGCGGTCGAACACCGGGGAGCTGTTTTTT; V: TRBV30; size: .; J: TRBJ2-2; D: .
CDR3: CASSRGLEAHYGYTF; DNA: TGTGCCAGCAGTAGAGGGCTTGAGGCACACTATGGCTACACCTTC; V: TRBV6-6; size: .; J: TRBJ1-2; D: .
CDR3: CASSLPPRTGANEQFF; DNA: TGTGCCAGCAGTTTACCCCCTAGGACCGGGGCTAATGAGCAGTTCTTC; V: TRBV27; size: .; J: TRBJ2-1; D: .
CDR3: CASSRDGNNSPLHF; DNA: TGCGCCAGCAGCCGGGACGGTAATAATTCACCCCTCCACTTT; V: TRBV5-1; size: .; J: TRBJ1-6; D: .
CDR3: CASSLLAGGEKKLFF; DNA: TGCGCCAGCAGCCTCCTGGCAGGGGGCGAAAAAAAACTGTTTTTT; V: TRBV5-1; size: few; J: TRBJ1-4; D: TRBD1
CDR3: CASRGVSYEQYF; DNA: TGTGCCAGCAGAGGGGTCTCCTACGAGCAGTACTTC; V: TRBV6-1; size: .; J: TRBJ2-7; D: .
CDR3: CASSFGTGLSTDTQYF; DNA: TGTGCCAGCAGTTTCGGGACCGGGCTTAGCACAGATACGCAGTATTTT; V: TRBV28; size: .; J: TRBJ2-3; D: .